This TCR beta chain stems from a study of T cell repertoires in cytomegalovirus infection. Across the study: Recently identified HLA-C-restricted CMV epitopes and well-studied HLA-B-restricted CMV epitopes were used by the study.

Study-wide results and limits: There were HLA-C-restricted CMV-specific TCR beta clonotypes dominating the ex vivo response.

The V segment lost 1 base and the J segment 6 bases; nucleotides outside the gene matches: 8. Germline loops: CDR1 LGHNA, CDR2 YSLEER. This CDR3 has 16 amino acids. In its sample, this clonotype was seen a few times. The target antigen is unknown. TCRdb used MiXCR to reprocess the reads, holding one entry per CDR3 protein. Among about 770,000 distinct CDR3 sequences listed, 25% to 30% were seen once. This sequence was found in a human donor in good health (CMV status not recorded). Some clones in this sample may be carry-over from other donors' samples. V is TRBV4-3 and J is TRBJ1-4; 7 bases fit TRBD1. Material: cultured CD8+ T cells from PBMCs, obtained from culture after CMV antigen stimulation. In DNA form, the CDR3 reads TGCGCCAGCAGCCAAGGTCCAGGGGGAATTCATGAAAAACTGTTTTTT. It encodes CASSQGPGGIHEKLFF.